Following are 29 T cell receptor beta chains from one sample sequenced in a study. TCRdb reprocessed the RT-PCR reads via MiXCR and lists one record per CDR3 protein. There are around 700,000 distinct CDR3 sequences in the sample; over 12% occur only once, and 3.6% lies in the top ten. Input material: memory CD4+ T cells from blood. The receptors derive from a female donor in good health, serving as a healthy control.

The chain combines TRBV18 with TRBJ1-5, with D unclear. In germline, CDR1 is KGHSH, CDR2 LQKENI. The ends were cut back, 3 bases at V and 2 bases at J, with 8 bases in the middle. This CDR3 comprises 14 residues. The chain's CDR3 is CASSPSSGNQPQHF. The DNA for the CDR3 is TGTGCCAGCTCACCCAGCTCGGGCAATCAGCCCCAGCATTTT.

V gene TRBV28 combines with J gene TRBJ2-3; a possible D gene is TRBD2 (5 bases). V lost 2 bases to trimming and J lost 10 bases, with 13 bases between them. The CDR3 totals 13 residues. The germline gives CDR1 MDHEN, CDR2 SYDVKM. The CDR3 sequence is CASSLGAGRAQYF. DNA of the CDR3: TGTGCCAGCAGTTTAGGTGCGGGCCGGGCGCAGTATTTT. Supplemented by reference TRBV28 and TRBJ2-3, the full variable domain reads DVKVTQSSRYLVKRTGEKVFLECVQDMDHENMFWYRQDPGLGLRLIYFSYDVKMKEKGDIPEGYSVSREKKERFSLILESASTNQTSMYLCASSLGAGRAQYFGPGTRLTVL.

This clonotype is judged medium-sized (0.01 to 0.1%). The DNA of the CDR3 is TGCAGTGCTAGGTTGTTCCAGGAGACCCAGTACTTC. Protein: CSARLFQETQYF. The rearrangement links TRBV20-1 to TRBJ2-5, with D uncertain. Germline lookup yields CDR1 DFQATT and CDR2 SNEGSKA (reference sequence). Trimming removed 3 bases at V and 5 bases at J, with 10 bases between. There are 12 residues in the CDR3.

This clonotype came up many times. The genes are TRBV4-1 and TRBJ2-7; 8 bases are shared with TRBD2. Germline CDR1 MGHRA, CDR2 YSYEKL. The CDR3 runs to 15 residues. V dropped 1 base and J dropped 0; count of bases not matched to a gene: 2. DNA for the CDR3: TGCGCCAGCAGCCAAGCGGGAGGGATCTCCTACGAGCAGTACTTC. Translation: CASSQAGGISYEQYF.

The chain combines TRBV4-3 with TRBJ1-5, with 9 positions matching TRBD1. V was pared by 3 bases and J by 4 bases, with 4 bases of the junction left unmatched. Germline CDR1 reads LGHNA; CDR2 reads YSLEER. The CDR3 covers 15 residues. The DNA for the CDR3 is TGCGCCAGCAGCCAGGGACAGGGATGGAATCAGCCCCAGCATTTT. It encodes CASSQGQGWNQPQHF.

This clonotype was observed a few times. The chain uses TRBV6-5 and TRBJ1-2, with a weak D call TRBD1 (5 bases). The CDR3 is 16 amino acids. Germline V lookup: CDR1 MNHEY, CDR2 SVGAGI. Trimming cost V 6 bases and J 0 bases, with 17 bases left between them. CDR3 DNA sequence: TGTGCCAGCAGACCATCCGACAGCCGTACTAACTATGGCTACACCTTC. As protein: CASRPSDSRTNYGYTF.

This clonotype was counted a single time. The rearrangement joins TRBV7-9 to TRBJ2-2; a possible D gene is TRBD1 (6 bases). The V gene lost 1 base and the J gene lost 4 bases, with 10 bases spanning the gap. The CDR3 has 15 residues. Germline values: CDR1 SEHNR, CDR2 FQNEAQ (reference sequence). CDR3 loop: CASSLDRASTGELFF. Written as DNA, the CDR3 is TGTGCCAGCAGCTTAGACAGGGCTTCCACCGGGGAGCTGTTTTTT.

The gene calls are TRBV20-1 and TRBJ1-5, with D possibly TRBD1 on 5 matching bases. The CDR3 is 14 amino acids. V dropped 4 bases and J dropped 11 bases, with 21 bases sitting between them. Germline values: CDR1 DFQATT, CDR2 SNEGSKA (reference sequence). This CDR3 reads CSANHGTTRQTQHF. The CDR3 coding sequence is TGCAGTGCTAATCATGGGACGACGAGGCAGACCCAGCATTTT.

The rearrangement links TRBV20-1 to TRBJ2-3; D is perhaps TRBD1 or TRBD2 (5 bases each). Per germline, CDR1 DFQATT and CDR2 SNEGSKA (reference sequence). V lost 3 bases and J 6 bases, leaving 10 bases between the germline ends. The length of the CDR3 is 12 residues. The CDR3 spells CSASYRTDTQYF. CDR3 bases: TGCAGTGCTAGCTACAGGACTGATACGCAGTATTTT.

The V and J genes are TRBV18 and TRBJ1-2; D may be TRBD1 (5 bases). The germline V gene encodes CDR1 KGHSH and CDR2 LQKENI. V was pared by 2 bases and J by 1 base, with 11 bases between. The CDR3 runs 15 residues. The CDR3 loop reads CASSPGARDNYGYTF. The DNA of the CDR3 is TGTGCCAGCTCACCAGGTGCCAGGGATAACTATGGCTACACCTTC.

This CDR3 is CASTLGDYTDTQYF. CDR3 bases: TGTGCCAGCACCCTTGGTGACTACACAGATACGCAGTATTTT. The V call is TRBV25-1, the J call TRBJ2-3; a weak D match, TRBD2 (5 bases). V lost 7 bases to trimming and J lost 2 bases, with 13 bases between them. CDR3 length: 14 residues. Germline V CDR1 and CDR2: MGHDK, SYGVNS.

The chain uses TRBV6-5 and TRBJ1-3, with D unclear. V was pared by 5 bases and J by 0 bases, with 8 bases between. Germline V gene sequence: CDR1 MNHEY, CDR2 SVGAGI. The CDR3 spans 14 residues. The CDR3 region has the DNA TGTGCCAGCAGTAGACTGAGCTCTGGAAACACCATATATTTT. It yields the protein CASSRLSSGNTIYF.

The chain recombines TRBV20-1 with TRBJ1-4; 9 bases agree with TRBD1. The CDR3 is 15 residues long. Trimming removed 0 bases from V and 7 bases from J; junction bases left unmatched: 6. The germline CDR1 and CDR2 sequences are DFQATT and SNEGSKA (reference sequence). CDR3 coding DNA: TGCAGTGCTAGAGATTCGGGGACAGGGCTTGAAAAACTGTTTTTT. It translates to CSARDSGTGLEKLFF.

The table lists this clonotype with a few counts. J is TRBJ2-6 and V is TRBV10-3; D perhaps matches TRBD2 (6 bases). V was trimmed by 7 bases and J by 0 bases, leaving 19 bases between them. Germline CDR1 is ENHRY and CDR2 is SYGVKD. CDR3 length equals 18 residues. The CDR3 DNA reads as TGTGCCATCACCTCCGCGGAGGGCTCCTACTCTGGGGCCAACGTCCTGACTTTC. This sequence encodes CAITSAEGSYSGANVLTF.

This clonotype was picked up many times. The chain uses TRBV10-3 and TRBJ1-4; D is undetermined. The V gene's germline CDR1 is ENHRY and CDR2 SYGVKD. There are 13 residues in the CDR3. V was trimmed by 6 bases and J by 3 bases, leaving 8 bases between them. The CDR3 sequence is CAIRDGSNEKLFF. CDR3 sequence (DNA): TGTGCCATCAGGGACGGCTCTAATGAAAAACTGTTTTTT.

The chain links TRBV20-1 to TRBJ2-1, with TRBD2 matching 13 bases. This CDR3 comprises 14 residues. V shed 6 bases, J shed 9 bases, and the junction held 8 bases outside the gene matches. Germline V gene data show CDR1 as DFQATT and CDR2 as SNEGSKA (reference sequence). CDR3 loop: CSAYGLAGVGEQFF. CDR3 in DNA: TGCAGTGCCTACGGACTAGCGGGAGTCGGTGAGCAGTTCTTC.

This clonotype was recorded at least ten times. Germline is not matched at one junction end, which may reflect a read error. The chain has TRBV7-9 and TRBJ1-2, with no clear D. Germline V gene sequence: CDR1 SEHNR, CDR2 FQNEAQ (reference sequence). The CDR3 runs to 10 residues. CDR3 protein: CASSLWEVLF. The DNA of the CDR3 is TGTGCCAGCAGCTTATGGGAGGTTTTGTTC.

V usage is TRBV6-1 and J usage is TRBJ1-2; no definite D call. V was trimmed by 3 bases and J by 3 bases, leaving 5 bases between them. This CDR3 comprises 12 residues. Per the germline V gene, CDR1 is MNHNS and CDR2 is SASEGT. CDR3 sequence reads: CASSERDYGYTF. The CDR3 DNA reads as TGTGCCAGCAGTGAGAGAGACTATGGCTACACCTTC.

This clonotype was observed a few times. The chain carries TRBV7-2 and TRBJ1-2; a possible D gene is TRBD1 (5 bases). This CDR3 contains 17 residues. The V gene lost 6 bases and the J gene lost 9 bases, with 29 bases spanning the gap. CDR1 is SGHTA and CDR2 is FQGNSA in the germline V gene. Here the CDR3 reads CASSLGTSRVGGYSYTF. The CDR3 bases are TGTGCCAGCAGTTTGGGGACCTCTCGGGTCGGCGGGTATAGCTACACCTTC.

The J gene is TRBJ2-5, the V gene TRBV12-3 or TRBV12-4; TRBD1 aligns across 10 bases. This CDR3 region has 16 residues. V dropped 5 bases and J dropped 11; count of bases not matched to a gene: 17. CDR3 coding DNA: TGTGCCAGCAGTCCTTTCCGAGGGACAGGGGTGGACCCGCAGTACTTC. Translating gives CASSPFRGTGVDPQYF.

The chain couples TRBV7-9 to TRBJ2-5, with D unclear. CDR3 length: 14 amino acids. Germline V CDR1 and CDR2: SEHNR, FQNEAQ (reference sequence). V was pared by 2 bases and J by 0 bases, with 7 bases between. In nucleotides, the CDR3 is TGTGCCAGCAGCTTAACACAGTACCAAGAGACCCAGTACTTC. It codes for CASSLTQYQETQYF.

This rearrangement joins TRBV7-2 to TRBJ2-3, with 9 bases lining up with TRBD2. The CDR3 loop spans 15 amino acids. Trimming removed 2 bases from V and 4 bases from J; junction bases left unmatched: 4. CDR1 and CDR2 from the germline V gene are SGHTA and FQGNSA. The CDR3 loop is CASSLLAGEPDTQYF. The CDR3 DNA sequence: TGTGCCAGCAGCTTATTAGCGGGAGAGCCAGATACGCAGTATTTT.

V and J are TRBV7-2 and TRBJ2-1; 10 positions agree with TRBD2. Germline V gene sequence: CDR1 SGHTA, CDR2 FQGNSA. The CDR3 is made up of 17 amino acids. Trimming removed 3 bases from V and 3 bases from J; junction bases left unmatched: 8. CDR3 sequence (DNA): TGTGCCAGCAGCTTCAGTTCTAGCGGGAGTTTCTACAATGAGCAGTTCTTC. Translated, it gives CASSFSSSGSFYNEQFF.

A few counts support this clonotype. CDR3 amino acids: CASSQDLGRKAATIYF. DNA of the CDR3: TGTGCCAGCAGCCAAGATCTCGGTCGAAAAGCAGCCACCATATATTTT. The rearrangement links TRBV4-2 to TRBJ1-3, with no clear D. Per germline, CDR1 LGHNA and CDR2 YNFKEQ. V was trimmed by 0 bases and J by 9 bases, leaving 18 bases between them. This CDR3 spans 16 amino acids.

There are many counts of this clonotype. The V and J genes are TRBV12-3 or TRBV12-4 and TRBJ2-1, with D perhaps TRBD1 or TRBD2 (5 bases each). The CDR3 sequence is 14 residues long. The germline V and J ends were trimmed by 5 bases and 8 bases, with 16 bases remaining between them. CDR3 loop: CASSPDEGTHEQFF. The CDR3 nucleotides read TGTGCCAGCAGTCCCGATGAAGGGACGCATGAGCAGTTCTTC.

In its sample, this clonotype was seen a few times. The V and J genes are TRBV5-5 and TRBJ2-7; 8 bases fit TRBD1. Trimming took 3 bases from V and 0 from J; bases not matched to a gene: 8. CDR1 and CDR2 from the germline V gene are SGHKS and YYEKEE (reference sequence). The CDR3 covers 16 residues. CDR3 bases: TGTGCCAGCAGCTCCCGGACAGGGCGGCGCTCCTACGAGCAGTACTTC. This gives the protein CASSSRTGRRSYEQYF. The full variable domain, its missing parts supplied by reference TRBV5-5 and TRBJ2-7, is DAGVTQSPTHLIKTRGQQVTLRCSPISGHKSVSWYQQVLGQGPQFIFQYYEKEERGRGNFPDRFSARQFPNYSSELNVNALLLGDSALYLCASSSRTGRRSYEQYFGPGTRLTVT.

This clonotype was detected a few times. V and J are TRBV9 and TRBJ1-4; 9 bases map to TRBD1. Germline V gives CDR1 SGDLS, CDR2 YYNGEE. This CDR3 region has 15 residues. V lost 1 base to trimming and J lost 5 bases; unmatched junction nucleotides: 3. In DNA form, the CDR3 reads TGTGCCAGCAGCGTAAGACAGGGGGGCAATGAAAAACTGTTTTTT. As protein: CASSVRQGGNEKLFF.

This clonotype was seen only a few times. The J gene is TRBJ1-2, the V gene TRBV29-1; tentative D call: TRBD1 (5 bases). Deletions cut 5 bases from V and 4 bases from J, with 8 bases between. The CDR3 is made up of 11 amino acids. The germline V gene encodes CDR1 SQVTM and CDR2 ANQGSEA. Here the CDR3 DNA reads TGCAGCGTTTTTACAGGCTATGGCTACACCTTC. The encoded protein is CSVFTGYGYTF.

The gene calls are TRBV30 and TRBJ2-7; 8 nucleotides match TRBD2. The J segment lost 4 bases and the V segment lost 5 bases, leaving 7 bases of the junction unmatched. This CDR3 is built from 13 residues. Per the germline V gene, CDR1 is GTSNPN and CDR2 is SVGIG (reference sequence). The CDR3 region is CAWRGGPEYEQYF. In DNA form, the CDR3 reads TGTGCCTGGCGGGGGGGGCCAGAATACGAGCAGTACTTC.